This TCR beta chain was captured in a study of patients and donors after allogeneic stem cell transplantation. The CDR3 sequence is 12 residues long. The V gene lost 0 bases and the J gene lost 8 bases, with 6 bases spanning the gap. The germline V gene has CDR1 SGHVS and CDR2 FNYEAQ. TCRdb analysed the RT-PCR reads with MiXCR anew, one entry per CDR3 protein. Of about 200,000 distinct CDR3 sequences listed, approximately 41% are singletons. This chain links TRBV7-6 with TRBJ2-3; D gene ambiguous. The material sequenced was blood, either unsorted or a sorted T cell fraction (not recorded which). The clonotype comes from a human donor who was either an allogeneic HSCT recipient or a stem cell or donor lymphocyte infusion donor (not recorded which). It is not recorded whose cells these are; they may come from a transplant donor. Here the CDR3 reads CASSLATGTQYF. CDR3 DNA sequence: TGTGCCAGCAGCTTAGCGACGGGTACGCAGTATTTT.